What follows are 25 T cell receptor beta chains derived from one specimen sequenced in a study of technical replicates of blood from a handful of donors. Measured with immunoSEQ multiplex PCR; TCRdb has only the in-frame clones, and not every one. The sample carries 45,000 to 60,000 clones, about 94% recorded once. Material for sequencing was PBMCs. Receptor source: a human donor in good health. Some clones in this sample may be carry-over from other donors' samples.

This chain links TRBV6-1 with TRBJ1-5; 9 bases fit TRBD1. Germline-derived CDR1 and CDR2 are MNHNS and SASEGT. The CDR3 extends over 13 amino acids. V gave up 6 bases and J gave up 9 bases; unmatched junction bases: 6. CDR3 region: CASRGTGLPPQHF. CDR3 DNA: TGTGCCAGCAGGGGGACAGGGTTGCCGCCCCAGCATTTT.

The V gene is TRBV4-1, the J gene TRBJ2-5; D is perhaps TRBD2 (7 bases). This CDR3 has 16 residues. V shed 0 bases and J shed 5 bases, with 16 bases lying between them. Germline values: CDR1 MGHRA, CDR2 YSYEKL. DNA for the CDR3: TGCGCCAGCAGCCAAGATCCCACAGGGAGGGACGAGACCCAGTACTTC. This gives the protein CASSQDPTGRDETQYF.

The chain is built from TRBV19 and TRBJ1-1; 9 bases map to TRBD1. CDR3 length: 16 residues. Losses at the gene ends were 6 bases for V and 1 base for J; bases not matched to a gene: 9. The germline V gene has CDR1 LNHDA and CDR2 SQIVND (reference sequence). CDR3 nucleotide sequence: TGTGCCAGTAGACATCGGGACAGGGCGAAGAACACTGAAGCTTTCTTT. It encodes CASRHRDRAKNTEAFF.

The genes are TRBV5-1 and TRBJ2-7; a possible D gene is TRBD1 (6 bases). The V gene's germline CDR1 is SGHRS and CDR2 YFSETQ. Trimming took off 4 bases at V and 1 base at J, with 15 bases between the two ends. The CDR3 is 15 amino acids. CDR3 loop: CASSLPRTESYEQYF. Written as DNA, the CDR3 is TGCGCCAGCAGCCTACCCAGGACAGAATCCTACGAGCAGTACTTC.

This clone appeared a single time. The CDR3 spells CASSYRGMNTEAFF. The CDR3 DNA reads TGTGCCAGCAGCTACAGGGGCATGAACACTGAAGCTTTCTTT. This chain joins TRBV7-8 and TRBJ1-1, with 7 bases that match TRBD1. The CDR3 contains 14 residues. V dropped 4 bases and J dropped 0; count of bases not matched to a gene: 2. Germline lookup yields CDR1 SGHVS and CDR2 FQNEAQ.

V and J are TRBV12-5 and TRBJ2-2; 7 bases are shared with TRBD1. The V segment lost 2 bases and the J segment 1 base; nucleotides outside the gene matches: 4. Germline V gives CDR1 LGHNT, CDR2 FRNRAP. The CDR3 is 16 amino acids. This chain's CDR3 is CASGLIRDRNTGELFF. In DNA, the CDR3 is TGTGCTAGTGGTTTGATCCGGGACAGGAACACCGGGGAGCTGTTTTTT.

The V and J genes are TRBV6-5 and TRBJ2-1; 7 bases map to TRBD2. The CDR3 loop spans 15 amino acids. V was pared by 4 bases and J by 9 bases, with 12 bases of the junction left unmatched. The V gene's germline CDR1 is MNHEY and CDR2 SVGAGI. CDR3 region: CASSFQRTRNFEQFF. For the CDR3, the DNA is TGTGCCAGCAGTTTCCAAAGGACTAGGAACTTTGAGCAGTTCTTC.

The V gene is TRBV7-9, the J gene TRBJ2-5; 14 bases are shared with TRBD2. Germline CDR1 SEHNR, CDR2 FQNEAQ (reference sequence). The ends lost 5 bases at V and 0 bases at J; junction bases unmatched: 5. This CDR3 comprises 17 residues. DNA for the CDR3: TGTGCCAGCAGCACAGGGACTAGCGGGGGCTACCAAGAGACCCAGTACTTC. Residues: CASSTGTSGGYQETQYF. The entire variable domain, with the rest obtained from reference TRBV7-9 and TRBJ2-5, is as follows: DTGVSQNPRHKITKRGQNVTFRCDPISEHNRLYWYRQTLGQGPEFLTYFQNEAQLEKSRLLSDRFSAERPKGSFSTLEIQRTEQGDSAMYLCASSTGTSGGYQETQYFGPGTRLLVL.

The chain uses TRBV6-5 and TRBJ1-2; 8 bases align to TRBD1. The CDR3 has 14 residues. Germline V gene sequence: CDR1 MNHEY, CDR2 SVGAGI. J lost 4 bases, V lost 6 bases, and 7 bases had no gene match. CDR3 residues: CASSYDRGLYGYTF. CDR3 DNA: TGTGCCAGCAGCTACGACAGGGGCCTCTATGGCTACACCTTC.

The chain couples TRBV7-8 to TRBJ2-4; weak D call: TRBD1 (5 bases). The CDR3 loop spans 16 amino acids. Germline loops: CDR1 SGHVS, CDR2 FQNEAQ. V was clipped by 3 bases and J by 3 bases, with 15 bases between them. The CDR3 region is CASSLTVHLGKNIQYF. The CDR3 DNA sequence: TGTGCCAGCAGCTTGACAGTTCACCTGGGCAAAAACATTCAGTACTTC.

This chain joins TRBV7-9 and TRBJ2-5, with TRBD1 as a possible D gene (6 bases). CDR1 and CDR2 (germline): SEHNR, FQNEAQ (reference sequence). This CDR3 has 15 amino acids. V was cut by 5 bases and J by 5 bases, with 18 bases left in between. As DNA, the CDR3 is TGTGCCAGCAGCACCTACAGGGAGTTGGAGGAGACCCAGTACTTC. This sequence encodes CASSTYRELEETQYF.

CDR3 DNA sequence: TGCGCCAGCAGCTCCCAGCCTAGCGGGTACCAAGAGACCCAGTACTTC. It translates to CASSSQPSGYQETQYF. The gene calls are TRBV5-1 and TRBJ2-5, with 8 bases aligning to TRBD2. The germline CDR1 and CDR2 sequences are SGHRS and YFSETQ. The CDR3 totals 16 residues. The ends lost 3 bases at V and 0 bases at J; junction bases unmatched: 7.

This chain connects TRBV19 to TRBJ2-1, with D unclear. V lost 10 bases and J lost 9, with 13 bases in between. This CDR3 has 11 residues. The germline gives CDR1 LNHDA, CDR2 SQIVND (reference sequence). The CDR3, as DNA: TGTGCCACCACATCCAGTGGTGAGCAGTTCTTC. This encodes CATTSSGEQFF. Together with reference TRBV19 and TRBJ2-1, the CDR3 gives the full variable domain: DGGITQSPKYLFRKEGQNVTLSCEQNLNHDAMYWYRQDPGQGLRLIYYSQIVNDFQKGDIAEGYSVSREKKESFPLTVTSAQKNPTAFYLCATTSSGEQFFGPGTRLTVL.

The chain carries TRBV4-1 and TRBJ1-4; no clear D gene. The V and J ends lost 0 bases and 8 bases respectively, with 19 bases between them. The CDR3 sequence is 17 residues long. In germline, CDR1 is MGHRA, CDR2 YSYEKL. The CDR3 sequence: CASSQDPPWSAGEKLFF. CDR3 nucleotides: TGCGCCAGCAGCCAAGACCCGCCCTGGTCAGCAGGAGAAAAACTGTTTTTT.

The V gene is TRBV5-1, the J gene TRBJ1-1, with a tentative D call TRBD1 (5 bases). Germline V CDR1 and CDR2: SGHRS, YFSETQ. The CDR3 consists of 14 residues. Trimming left V 2 bases short and J 4 bases short, with 12 bases between. CDR3 region: CASSLGAVFTEAFF. Written as DNA, the CDR3 is TGCGCCAGCAGCTTAGGGGCGGTGTTCACTGAAGCTTTCTTT.

The rearrangement uses TRBV7-2 and TRBJ2-5; D might be TRBD2 (7 bases). The CDR3 covers 15 residues. The V end was cut by 7 bases, the J end by 5 bases, with 20 bases between. Germline CDR1 SGHTA, CDR2 FQGNSA. The CDR3 nucleotides are TGTGCCAGCACCACCCGGGGGGCCTCAGGGGAGACCCAGTACTTC. Its protein is CASTTRGASGETQYF.

A single count supports this clone. This chain links TRBV6-5 with TRBJ1-2; D not resolved. The germline V gene encodes CDR1 MNHEY and CDR2 SVGAGI. The CDR3 contains 12 residues. Trimming shortened V by 10 bases and J by 3 bases, and 12 bases separated the two germline ends. This CDR3 reads CATGERYYGYTF. The CDR3, as DNA: TGTGCCACCGGGGAACGTTACTATGGCTACACCTTC.

The CDR3 nucleotides read TGTGCCAGTAGACTCACAGGGGTGAACACTGAAGCTTTCTTT. This gives the protein CASRLTGVNTEAFF. This sequence joins TRBV6-4 and TRBJ1-1, with 7 bases that match TRBD1. The CDR3 has 14 amino acids. V lost 9 bases, J lost 0 bases, and 7 bases stayed unmatched. Germline V gene data show CDR1 as MRHNA and CDR2 as SNTAGT.

The chain is built from TRBV4-2 and TRBJ2-3; 12 bases agree with TRBD2. This CDR3 contains 16 residues. CDR1 LGHNA and CDR2 YNFKEQ come from the germline V gene. Trimming cost V 0 bases and J 4 bases; bases outside gene matches: 2. CDR3 sequence reads: CASSQEASGGADTQYF. DNA of the CDR3: TGTGCCAGCAGCCAAGAGGCTAGCGGGGGGGCAGATACGCAGTATTTT.

The chain uses TRBV6-4 and TRBJ1-6; D is possibly TRBD1 (6 bases). CDR3 size: 16 residues. The germline V gene has CDR1 MRHNA and CDR2 SNTAGT. Trimming shortened V by 3 bases and J by 9 bases, and 18 bases separated the two germline ends. The CDR3 loop is CASSELAQGEGSPLHF. The CDR3 DNA sequence: TGTGCCAGCAGTGAATTAGCACAGGGTGAAGGTTCACCCCTCCACTTT.

The chain links TRBV9 to TRBJ1-2; TRBD1 matches at 8 bases. This CDR3 is built from 14 residues. Per the germline V gene, CDR1 is SGDLS and CDR2 is YYNGEE. The ends lost 6 bases at V and 7 bases at J; junction bases unmatched: 11. The CDR3 sequence is CASTPGGAKAGYTF. The DNA of the CDR3 is TGTGCCAGCACCCCAGGGGGCGCAAAGGCTGGCTACACCTTC.

The chain joins TRBV4-1 to TRBJ2-1; D gene ambiguous. V lost 0 bases to trimming and J lost 2 bases, with 5 bases between them. Germline CDR1 and CDR2: MGHRA and YSYEKL. The CDR3 loop spans 14 amino acids. The CDR3 region is CASSQESTYNEQFF. DNA for the CDR3: TGCGCCAGCAGCCAAGAGTCTACCTACAATGAGCAGTTCTTC.

This clone was detected once. The rearrangement joins TRBV5-1 to TRBJ1-3; D possibly corresponds to TRBD1 (6 bases). The CDR3 covers 15 residues. Per germline, CDR1 SGHRS and CDR2 YFSETQ. The V gene lost 4 bases and the J gene lost 5 bases, with 16 bases spanning the gap. This chain's CDR3 is CASSPGDTARNTIYF. The CDR3 bases are TGCGCCAGCAGCCCCGGGGACACCGCAAGAAACACCATATATTTT.

V usage is TRBV11-3 and J usage is TRBJ1-1; TRBD1 agrees at 7 bases. CDR1 SGHNT and CDR2 YENEEA come from the germline V gene. The CDR3 extends over 13 amino acids. Trimming took 8 bases from V and 1 from J; bases not matched to a gene: 4. In DNA, the CDR3 is TGTGCCAGCTCACAGGGGTGGAACACTGAAGCTTTCTTT. Amino acids: CASSQGWNTEAFF.

The genes are TRBV7-9 and TRBJ1-5; D ambiguous. This CDR3 has 14 residues. Per germline, CDR1 SEHNR and CDR2 FQNEAQ (reference sequence). V was trimmed by 5 bases and J by 4 bases, leaving 12 bases between them. The CDR3 loop reads CASSPLGGNQPQHF. CDR3 nucleotide sequence: TGTGCCAGCAGCCCCCTAGGAGGGAATCAGCCCCAGCATTTT.